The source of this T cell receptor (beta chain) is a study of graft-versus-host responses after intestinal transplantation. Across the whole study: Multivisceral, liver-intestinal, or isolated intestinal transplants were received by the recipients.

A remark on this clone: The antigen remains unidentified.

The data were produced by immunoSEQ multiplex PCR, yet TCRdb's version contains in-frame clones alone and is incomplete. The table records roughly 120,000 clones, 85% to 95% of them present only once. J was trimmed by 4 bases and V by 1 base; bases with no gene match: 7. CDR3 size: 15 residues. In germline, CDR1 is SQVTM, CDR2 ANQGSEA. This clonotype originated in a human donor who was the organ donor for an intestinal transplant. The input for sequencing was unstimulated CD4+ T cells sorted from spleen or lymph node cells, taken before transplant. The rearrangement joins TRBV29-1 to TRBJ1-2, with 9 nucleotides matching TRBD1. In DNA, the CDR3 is TGCAGCGTTGAAGGAGCATGGGGACAGGGCTATGGCTACACCTTC. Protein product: CSVEGAWGQGYGYTF.